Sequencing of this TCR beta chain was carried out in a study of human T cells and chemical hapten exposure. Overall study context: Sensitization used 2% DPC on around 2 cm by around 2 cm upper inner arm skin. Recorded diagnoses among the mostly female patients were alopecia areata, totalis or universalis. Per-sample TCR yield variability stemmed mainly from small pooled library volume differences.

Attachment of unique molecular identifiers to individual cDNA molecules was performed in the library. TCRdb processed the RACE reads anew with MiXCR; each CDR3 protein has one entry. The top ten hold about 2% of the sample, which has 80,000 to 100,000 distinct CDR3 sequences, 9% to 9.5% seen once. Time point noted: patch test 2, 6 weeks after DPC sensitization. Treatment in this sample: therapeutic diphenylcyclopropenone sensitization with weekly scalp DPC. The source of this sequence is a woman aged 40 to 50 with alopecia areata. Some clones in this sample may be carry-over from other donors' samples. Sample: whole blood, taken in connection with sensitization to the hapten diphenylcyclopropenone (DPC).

The CDR3 here is CASSRFGYTF. DNA for the CDR3: TGTGCCAGCAGTCGCTTTGGCTACACCTTC. V gene TRBV28 combines with J gene TRBJ1-2, with no clear D. Germline CDR1 is MDHEN and CDR2 is SYDVKM. Trimming shortened V by 5 bases and J by 7 bases, and 5 bases separated the two germline ends. The CDR3 sequence is 10 residues long.